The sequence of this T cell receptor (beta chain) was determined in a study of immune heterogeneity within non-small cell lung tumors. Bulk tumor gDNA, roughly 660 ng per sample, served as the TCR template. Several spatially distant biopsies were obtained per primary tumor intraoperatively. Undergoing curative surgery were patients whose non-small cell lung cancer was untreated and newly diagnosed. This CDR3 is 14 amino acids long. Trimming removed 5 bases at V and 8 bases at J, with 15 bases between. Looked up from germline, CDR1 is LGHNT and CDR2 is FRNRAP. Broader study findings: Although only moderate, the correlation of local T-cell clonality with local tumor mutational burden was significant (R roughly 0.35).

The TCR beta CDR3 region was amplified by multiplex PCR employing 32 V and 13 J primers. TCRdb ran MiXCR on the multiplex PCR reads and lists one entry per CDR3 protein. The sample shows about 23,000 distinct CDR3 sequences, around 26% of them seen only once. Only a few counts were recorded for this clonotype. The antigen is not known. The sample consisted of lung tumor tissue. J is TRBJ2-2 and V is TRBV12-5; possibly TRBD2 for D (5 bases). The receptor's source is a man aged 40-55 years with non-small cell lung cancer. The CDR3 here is CASGLEGGTGELFF. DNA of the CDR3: TGTGCTAGTGGTCTCGAGGGTGGTACTGGGGAGCTGTTTTTT.